This TCR beta chain was retrieved from a study of T cell repertoires in cytomegalovirus infection. Study background: It was recently identified HLA-C-restricted and well-studied HLA-B-restricted CMV epitopes that the study used. In public TCR beta signatures, there were indications of both CMV infection and matching HLA type. Overall study findings and caveats: Across the ex vivo response, the dominant clonotypes were HLA-C-restricted CMV-specific TCR beta clonotypes.

Per germline, CDR1 LNHDA and CDR2 SQIVND (reference sequence). CDR3 length equals 15 residues. V gave up 4 bases and J gave up 1 base; unmatched junction bases: 4. About this clonotype itself: What it recognizes is unknown.

MiXCR, applied by TCRdb to the reads, yields one record per CDR3 protein. The sample holds hundreds of thousands of distinct CDR3 sequences, more than 40% seen once. The sequencing here drew on cultured PBMCs, taken from culture after CMV antigen stimulation. The source is a human donor in good health (CMV status not recorded). Some clones in this sample may be carry-over from other donors' samples. The gene calls are TRBV19 and TRBJ2-4; TRBD2 matches 7 bases. CDR3 DNA sequence: TGTGCCAGTAGTAGGGGGGGGGTCGCCAAAAACATTCAGTACTTC. Translation: CASSRGGVAKNIQYF.